This T cell receptor (beta chain) stems from a study of shared clonotypes between healthy human individuals. On this clone itself: Its antigen is undetermined.

Notes on the study in general: Clonotypes not shared had lower generation probabilities than those common to all four donors.

Only in-frame clones appear in the TCRdb table, and some are missing; sequencing was by immunoSEQ multiplex PCR. The sample shows some 1.1 million clones, approximately 80% of them seen only once. This clonotype was sampled from a man younger than 35 in good health. Some clones in this sample may be carry-over from other donors' samples. The specimen was memory CD4+ T cells from PBMCs. Subset specified: CD45RA-negative fraction.

The CDR3 here is CASSLRDTTGELFF. Here the CDR3 DNA reads TGCGCCAGCAGCTTGAGGGACACCACCGGGGAGCTGTTTTTT. The chain uses TRBV5-1 and TRBJ2-2, with D tentatively TRBD1 (6 bases). The CDR3 runs to 14 residues. Trimming removed 1 base from V and 4 bases from J, with 8 bases in between. CDR1 and CDR2 from the germline V gene are SGHRS and YFSETQ.